This T cell receptor (beta chain) was recovered during a study of radiotherapy plus CTLA-4 blockade in lung cancer. Germline CDR1 is MNHEY and CDR2 is SVGAGI. The CDR3 sequence is 12 residues long. Trimming removed 6 bases from V and 9 bases from J; junction bases left unmatched: 6. The study, taken as a whole, reports: In blood, after radiotherapy plus ipilimumab, tumor-derived TCR clones expanded.

Here immunoSEQ multiplex PCR was the method, and the copy in TCRdb shows in-frame clones only, minus some. The table shows roughly 100,000 clones, with over 75% occurring only once. Points on this clone: Antigen specificity is unknown.

This receptor was taken from a human donor with non-small cell lung cancer that progressed on radiotherapy plus ipilimumab. Some clones in this sample may be carry-over from other donors' samples. This specimen was peripheral blood, taken from a patient treated with radiotherapy plus ipilimumab. The chain couples TRBV6-5 to TRBJ1-1; 8 bases are shared with TRBD1. CDR3 in amino acids: CASSFGQGQAFF. CDR3 nucleotide sequence: TGTGCCAGCAGCTTCGGACAGGGCCAAGCTTTCTTT.